A few counts support the clone carrying this TCR beta chain. The CDR3 loop spans 12 amino acids. In germline, CDR1 is MGHDK, CDR2 SYGVNS. V was cut by 6 bases and J by 3 bases, with 8 bases left in between. The data derive from a study of blood T cell repertoires in COVID-19. Per the original data handling: It was from reference gene primer amplification that nucleated cell counts were estimated. Assay: immunoSEQ multiplex PCR; the TCRdb copy retains only in-frame clones and omits some. From that table come the V and J calls and clone size; the DNA was used to work out D and trimming. This sample has about 220,000 clones, with about nine tenths found just once.

The chain uses TRBV25-1 and TRBJ2-5; no clear D gene. Input material: PBMCs or T cells enriched from blood (not recorded which). The TCR comes from a middle-aged woman with acute COVID-19. The DNA of the CDR3 is TGTGCCAGCAGACATATGGAAGAGACCCAGTACTTC. It codes for CASRHMEETQYF. Using reference TRBV25-1 and TRBJ2-5 for the parts outside the CDR3, the full variable domain is EADIYQTPRYLVIGTGKKITLECSQTMGHDKMYWYQQDPGMELHLIHYSYGVNSTEKGDLSSESTVSRIRTEHFPLTLESARPSHTSQYLCASRHMEETQYFGPGTRLLVL.